The 25 T cell receptor beta chains below come from one sample, sequenced in a study of blood T cell repertoires in COVID-19. Sequencing was performed with immunoSEQ multiplex PCR; in TCRdb, only in-frame clones are kept and a portion is missing. The table has approximately 200,000 clones, roughly 80% seen once. Material: peripheral blood. These receptors were taken from a woman aged 30 to 39 who had recovered from COVID-19.

The count of this clone is one. This sequence joins TRBV29-1 and TRBJ2-1; D perhaps matches TRBD2 (6 bases). Trimming shortened V by 4 bases and J by 4 bases, and 11 bases separated the two germline ends. Germline V gene sequence: CDR1 SQVTM, CDR2 ANQGSEA. The CDR3 length is 13 residues. The CDR3 is CSVVLLAYNEQFF. CDR3 nucleotide sequence: TGCAGCGTTGTACTTCTAGCGTACAATGAGCAGTTCTTC.

The chain combines TRBV28 with TRBJ2-2; 10 nucleotides align to TRBD2. V lost 6 bases and J lost 5; bases outside the gene matches: 6. Germline loops: CDR1 MDHEN, CDR2 SYDVKM. CDR3 length equals 15 residues. The CDR3 DNA reads TGTGCCAGCAGATTTAGCGGGAGGCGGACCGGGGAGCTGTTTTTT. It translates to CASRFSGRRTGELFF. Together with reference TRBV28 and TRBJ2-2, the CDR3 gives the full variable domain: DVKVTQSSRYLVKRTGEKVFLECVQDMDHENMFWYRQDPGLGLRLIYFSYDVKMKEKGDIPEGYSVSREKKERFSLILESASTNQTSMYLCASRFSGRRTGELFFGEGSRLTVL.

The chain employs TRBV7-2 and TRBJ1-1; 9 bases map to TRBD1. The V gene's germline CDR1 is SGHTA and CDR2 FQGNSA. Trimming took 5 bases from V and 5 from J; bases not matched to a gene: 6. The CDR3 totals 14 residues. The DNA of the CDR3 is TGTGCCAGCAGCCTGGGACAGGGATTGACTGAAGCTTTCTTT. The encoded protein is CASSLGQGLTEAFF.

The V gene is TRBV2, the J gene TRBJ2-4, with D hard to call. Germline V CDR1 and CDR2: SNHLY, FYNNEI. This CDR3 has 14 amino acids. Trimming took 8 bases from V and 0 from J, leaving 11 bases between them. CDR3 bases: TGTGCCAGCGGCCAACTACTAGCCAAAAACATTCAGTACTTC. Its protein product is CASGQLLAKNIQYF.

The rearrangement uses TRBV11-1 and TRBJ1-2, with a weak D call TRBD1 (5 bases). V shed 5 bases and J shed 1 base, with 8 bases lying between them. Germline V gene lookup returns CDR1 SGHAT and CDR2 FQDESV (reference sequence). The CDR3 totals 13 residues. CDR3 DNA: TGTGCCAGCAGCCAACAGGTTAACTATGGCTACACCTTC. It codes for CASSQQVNYGYTF.

V usage is TRBV19 and J usage is TRBJ1-3; TRBD1 matches 9 bases. Germline-derived CDR1 and CDR2 are LNHDA and SQIVND (reference sequence). This CDR3 has 13 residues. V dropped 10 bases and J dropped 8; count of bases not matched to a gene: 9. The CDR3 DNA reads TGTGCCACCTCCGGAGGACAGGGGCACACCATATATTTT. It encodes CATSGGQGHTIYF.

This chain connects TRBV27 to TRBJ1-2, with D perhaps matching TRBD1 (6 bases). Germline V gives CDR1 MNHEY, CDR2 SMNVEV (reference sequence). V lost 5 bases and J lost 4, with 8 bases in between. This CDR3 comprises 12 residues. CDR3 nucleotides: TGTGCCAGCAGTGAACAGGGCTATGGCTACACCTTC. Residues: CASSEQGYGYTF.

This clone turned up a few times. One end of the junction does not line up with germline, which may come from a read error. V and J are TRBV19 and TRBJ2-2; 9 bases align to TRBD2. This CDR3 spans 15 amino acids. Germline-derived CDR1 and CDR2 are LNHDA and SQIVND (reference sequence). CDR3 loop: CASRIAGANTGELFF. The CDR3 region has the DNA TGTGCCAGTAGGATAGCGGGAGCCAACACCGGGGAGCTGTTTTTT.

This CDR3 is CASTPATRRGTQYF. In DNA form, the CDR3 reads TGTGCCAGCACTCCAGCCACGCGGCGGGGGACCCAGTACTTC. This chain connects TRBV28 to TRBJ2-5; D might be TRBD2 (6 bases). Germline V gives CDR1 MDHEN, CDR2 SYDVKM. CDR3 size: 14 residues. Trimming removed 7 bases from V and 7 bases from J, with 19 bases in between.

The rearrangement joins TRBV6-6 to TRBJ2-7; 11 bases align to TRBD2. This CDR3 is 15 amino acids long. The V gene end was trimmed by 5 bases and the J gene end by 12 bases; junction bases not matched to a gene: 15. The germline V gene encodes CDR1 MNHNY and CDR2 SVGAGI (reference sequence). CDR3 nucleotide sequence: TGTGCCAGCAGTCTCGAGACTAGCGGGATCACCCCTGCGTACTTC. This translates into CASSLETSGITPAYF.

This chain connects TRBV9 to TRBJ2-1; the match to TRBD2 covers 7 bases. The germline V gene encodes CDR1 SGDLS and CDR2 YYNGEE. Unmatched junction bases numbered 8, after V lost 6 bases and J lost 8 bases. The CDR3 spans 13 residues. CDR3 coding DNA: TGTGCCAGCAAGGGGCTAGCGGAGGATGAGCAGTTCTTC. It encodes CASKGLAEDEQFF.

V is TRBV7-9 and J is TRBJ2-7; 14 nucleotides match TRBD2. Germline lookup yields CDR1 SEHNR and CDR2 FQNEAQ (reference sequence). V lost 3 bases, J lost 5 bases, and 9 bases stayed unmatched. This CDR3 contains 17 residues. The CDR3 sequence: CASSLYGGLAGVNEQYF. The CDR3 DNA reads as TGTGCCAGCAGCTTGTATGGGGGACTAGCGGGAGTCAACGAGCAGTACTTC.

The CDR3 here is CATSDLRSGGTDTQYF. In DNA form, the CDR3 reads TGTGCCACCAGTGATTTGCGATCAGGGGGGACAGATACGCAGTATTTT. This chain joins TRBV24-1 and TRBJ2-3, with D perhaps matching TRBD1 (7 bases). This CDR3 is built from 16 residues. Germline V CDR1 and CDR2: KGHDR, SFDVKD. V dropped 0 bases and J dropped 3 bases, with 12 bases sitting between them.

The chain recombines TRBV7-9 with TRBJ2-7; 7 nucleotides align to TRBD1. The CDR3 covers 17 residues. CDR1 is SEHNR, CDR2 FQNEAQ, per germline (reference sequence). Trimming took 1 base from V and 4 from J; bases not matched to a gene: 13. The CDR3 DNA sequence: TGTGCCAGCAGCTTAGGACAGGGTCTTTACCACCCGTACGAGCAGTACTTC. Protein product: CASSLGQGLYHPYEQYF.

The chain joins TRBV10-1 to TRBJ2-3; 9 bases line up with TRBD2. V shed 4 bases, J shed 0 bases, and the junction held 2 bases outside the gene matches. The CDR3 extends over 15 amino acids. The germline CDR1 and CDR2 sequences are WNHNN and SYGVQD (reference sequence). The DNA for the CDR3 is TGCGCCAGCAGTGGGACTAGCGCAAGCACAGATACGCAGTATTTT. Protein: CASSGTSASTDTQYF.

V usage is TRBV4-1 and J usage is TRBJ2-7, with D possibly TRBD2 on 5 matching bases. Trimming shortened V by 1 base and J by 2 bases, and 12 bases separated the two germline ends. The CDR3 length is 15 residues. The germline V gene has CDR1 MGHRA and CDR2 YSYEKL. CDR3 amino acids: CASSQASLAPYEQYF. The CDR3 region has the DNA TGCGCCAGCAGCCAAGCTAGTCTAGCTCCCTACGAGCAGTACTTC.

V is TRBV28 and J is TRBJ2-7; 13 bases agree with TRBD2. CDR1 is MDHEN, CDR2 SYDVKM, per germline. J was trimmed by 4 bases and V by 7 bases; bases with no gene match: 1. This CDR3 spans 13 amino acids. CDR3 region: CASTGLAGYEQYF. The DNA for the CDR3 is TGTGCCAGCACGGGACTAGCGGGATACGAGCAGTACTTC. The full variable domain, completed using reference TRBV28 and TRBJ2-7, is DVKVTQSSRYLVKRTGEKVFLECVQDMDHENMFWYRQDPGLGLRLIYFSYDVKMKEKGDIPEGYSVSREKKERFSLILESASTNQTSMYLCASTGLAGYEQYFGPGTRLTVT.

This chain uses TRBV6-5 with TRBJ1-5; TRBD1 matches 8 bases. V lost 5 bases, J lost 7 bases, and 1 base stayed unmatched. Germline V gene sequence: CDR1 MNHEY, CDR2 SVGAGI. The CDR3 covers 12 residues. Here the CDR3 DNA reads TGTGCCAGCAGTACAGGGGGACAGCCCCAGCATTTT. This encodes CASSTGGQPQHF.

This chain uses TRBV5-1 with TRBJ2-1; D unclear. Germline CDR1 is SGHRS and CDR2 is YFSETQ. The CDR3 contains 13 residues. The V gene lost 4 bases and the J gene lost 5 bases, with 10 bases spanning the gap. CDR3 sequence reads: CASSPSGNNEQFF. CDR3 coding DNA: TGCGCCAGCAGCCCGTCGGGTAACAATGAGCAGTTCTTC.

This clone was picked up a small number of times. The chain carries TRBV5-8 and TRBJ1-5; 7 bases map to TRBD1. V was clipped by 1 base and J by 3 bases; unmatched bases: 4. The CDR3 is made up of 15 amino acids. CDR1 is SGHTS and CDR2 is YDEGEE in the germline V gene. The CDR3 spells CASSLSGQFNQPQHF. The CDR3 coding sequence is TGTGCCAGCAGCTTGTCGGGACAGTTCAATCAGCCCCAGCATTTT.

In this sample, this clone turned up a few times. The rearrangement links TRBV27 to TRBJ2-7; 11 positions match TRBD2. The germline V gene encodes CDR1 MNHEY and CDR2 SMNVEV (reference sequence). The J segment lost 5 bases and the V segment lost 6 bases, leaving 9 bases of the junction unmatched. CDR3 length: 15 residues. CDR3: CASRALAGGDHEQYF. The CDR3, as DNA: TGTGCCAGCAGGGCCCTAGCGGGAGGTGACCACGAGCAGTACTTC.

J is TRBJ2-1 and V is TRBV15; D is perhaps TRBD1 (5 bases). CDR1 LNHNV and CDR2 YYDKDF come from the germline V gene (reference sequence). Deletions cut 0 bases from V and 8 bases from J, with 11 bases between. The CDR3 runs to 14 residues. The CDR3 loop reads CATSRDQAGHEQFF. CDR3 coding DNA: TGTGCCACCAGCAGAGATCAGGCAGGGCATGAGCAGTTCTTC.

The gene calls are TRBV11-2 and TRBJ2-7; 8 nucleotides align to TRBD1. CDR1 SGHAT and CDR2 FQNNGV come from the germline V gene. V shed 2 bases and J 0 bases; nucleotides not matched to a gene: 6. The CDR3 covers 16 residues. The CDR3 loop reads CASSLSRTGSSYEQYF. The CDR3 coding sequence is TGTGCCAGCAGCTTATCCAGGACAGGGAGCTCCTACGAGCAGTACTTC.

The genes are TRBV30 and TRBJ1-1; 8 bases map to TRBD1. With V trimmed by 4 bases and J by 2 bases, 6 bases remained unmatched. Germline V CDR1 and CDR2: GTSNPN, SVGIG (reference sequence). The CDR3 runs 14 residues. This CDR3 reads CAWTPTGDNTEAFF. In DNA, the CDR3 is TGTGCCTGGACACCGACAGGGGATAACACTGAAGCTTTCTTT.

This chain links TRBV30 with TRBJ2-7; TRBD1 aligns across 8 bases. In germline, CDR1 is GTSNPN, CDR2 SVGIG (reference sequence). V lost 4 bases and J lost 1; bases outside the gene matches: 12. The length of the CDR3 is 16 residues. The CDR3 loop reads CAWNDPGQVGSYEQYF. CDR3 sequence (DNA): TGTGCCTGGAATGATCCGGGACAGGTAGGATCCTACGAGCAGTACTTC.